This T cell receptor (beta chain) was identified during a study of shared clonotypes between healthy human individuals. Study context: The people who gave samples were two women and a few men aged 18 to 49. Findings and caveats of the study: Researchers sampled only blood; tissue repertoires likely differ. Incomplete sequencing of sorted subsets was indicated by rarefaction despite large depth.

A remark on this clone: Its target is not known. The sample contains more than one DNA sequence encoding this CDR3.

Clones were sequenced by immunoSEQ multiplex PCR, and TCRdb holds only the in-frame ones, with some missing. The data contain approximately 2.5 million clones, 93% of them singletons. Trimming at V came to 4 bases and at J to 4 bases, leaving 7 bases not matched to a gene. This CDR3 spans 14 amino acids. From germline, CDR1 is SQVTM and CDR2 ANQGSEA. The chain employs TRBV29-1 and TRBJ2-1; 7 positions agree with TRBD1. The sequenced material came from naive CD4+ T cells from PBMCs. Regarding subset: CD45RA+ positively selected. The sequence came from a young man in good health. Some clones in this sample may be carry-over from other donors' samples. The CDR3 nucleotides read TGCAGCGTTGTACGGGACAGAGGGTACAATGAGCAGTTCTTC. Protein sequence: CSVVRDRGYNEQFF.